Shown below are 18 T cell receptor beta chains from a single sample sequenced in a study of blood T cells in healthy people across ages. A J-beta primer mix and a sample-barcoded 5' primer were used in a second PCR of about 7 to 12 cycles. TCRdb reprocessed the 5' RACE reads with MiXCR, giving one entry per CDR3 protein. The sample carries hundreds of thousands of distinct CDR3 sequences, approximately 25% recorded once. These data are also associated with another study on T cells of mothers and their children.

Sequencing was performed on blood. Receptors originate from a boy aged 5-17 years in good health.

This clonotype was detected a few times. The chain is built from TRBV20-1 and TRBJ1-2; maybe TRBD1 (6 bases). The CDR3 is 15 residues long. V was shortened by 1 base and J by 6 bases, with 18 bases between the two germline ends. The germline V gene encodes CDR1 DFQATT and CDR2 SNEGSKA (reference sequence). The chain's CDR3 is CSARARGRGADGYTF. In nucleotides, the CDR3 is TGCAGTGCTAGAGCCCGGGGGCGTGGGGCGGATGGCTACACCTTC.

The CDR3 DNA reads TGTGCCAGCAGCTTCGGGACAGATAAAAACATTCAGTACTTC. Its translation is CASSFGTDKNIQYF. V is TRBV11-2 and J is TRBJ2-4, with 7 bases aligning to TRBD1. The V gene's germline CDR1 is SGHAT and CDR2 FQNNGV. The CDR3 has 14 residues. The trim removed 3 bases at V and 4 bases at J, leaving 3 bases unmatched.

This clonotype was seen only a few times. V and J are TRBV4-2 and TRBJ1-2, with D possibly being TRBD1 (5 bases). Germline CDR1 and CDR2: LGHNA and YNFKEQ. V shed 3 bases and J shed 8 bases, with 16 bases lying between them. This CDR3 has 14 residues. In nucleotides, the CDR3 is TGTGCCAGCAGCCATGCCCCGGGGCAAGACGGCTACACCTTC. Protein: CASSHAPGQDGYTF.

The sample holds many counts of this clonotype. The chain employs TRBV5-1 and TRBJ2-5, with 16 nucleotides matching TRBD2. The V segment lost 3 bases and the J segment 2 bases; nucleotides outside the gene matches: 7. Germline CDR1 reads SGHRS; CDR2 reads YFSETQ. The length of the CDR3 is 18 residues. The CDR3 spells CASSWGTSGRASQETQYF. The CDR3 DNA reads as TGCGCCAGCAGCTGGGGGACTAGCGGGAGGGCCTCGCAAGAGACCCAGTACTTC.

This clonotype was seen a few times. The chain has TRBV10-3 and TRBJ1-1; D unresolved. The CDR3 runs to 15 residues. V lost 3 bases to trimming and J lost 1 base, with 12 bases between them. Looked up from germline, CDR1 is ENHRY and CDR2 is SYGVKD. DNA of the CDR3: TGTGCCATCAGTGATAACGAACAGCCGAACACTGAAGCTTTCTTT. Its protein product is CAISDNEQPNTEAFF.

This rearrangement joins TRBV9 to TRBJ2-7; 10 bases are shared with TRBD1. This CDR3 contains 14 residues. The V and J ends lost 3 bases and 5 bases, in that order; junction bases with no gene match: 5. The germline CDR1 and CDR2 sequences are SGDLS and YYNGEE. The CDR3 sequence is CASSDGQGGDEQYF. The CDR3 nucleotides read TGTGCCAGCAGCGACGGACAGGGGGGAGACGAGCAGTACTTC.

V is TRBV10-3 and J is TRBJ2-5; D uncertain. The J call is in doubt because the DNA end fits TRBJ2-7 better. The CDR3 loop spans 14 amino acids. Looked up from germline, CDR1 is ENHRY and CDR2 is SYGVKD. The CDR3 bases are TGTGCCATCAGTGAGGAGTCCCACTCCTACGAGCAGTACTTC. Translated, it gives CAISEESHSYEQYF.

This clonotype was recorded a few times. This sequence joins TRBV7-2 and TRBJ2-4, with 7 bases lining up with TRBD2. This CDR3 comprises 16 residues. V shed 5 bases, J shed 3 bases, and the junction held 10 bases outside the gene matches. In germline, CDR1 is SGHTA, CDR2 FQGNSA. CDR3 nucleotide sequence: TGTGCCAGCAGCCTGCCCAGCGGGGTCGTCAAAAACATTCAGTACTTC. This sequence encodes CASSLPSGVVKNIQYF.

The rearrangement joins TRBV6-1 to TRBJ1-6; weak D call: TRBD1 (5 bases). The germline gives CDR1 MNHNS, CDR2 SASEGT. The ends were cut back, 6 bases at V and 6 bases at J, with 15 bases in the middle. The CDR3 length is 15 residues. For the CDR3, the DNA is TGTGCCAGCAGAGCCGGGACCATCGGTAATTCACCCCTCCACTTT. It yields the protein CASRAGTIGNSPLHF.

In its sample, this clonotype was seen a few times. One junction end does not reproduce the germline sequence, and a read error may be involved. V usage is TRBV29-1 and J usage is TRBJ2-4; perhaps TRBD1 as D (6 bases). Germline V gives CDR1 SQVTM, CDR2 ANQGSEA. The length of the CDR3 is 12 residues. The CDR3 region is CNVWDISNIQYF. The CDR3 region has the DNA TGCAACGTTTGGGACATATCAAACATTCAGTACTTC.

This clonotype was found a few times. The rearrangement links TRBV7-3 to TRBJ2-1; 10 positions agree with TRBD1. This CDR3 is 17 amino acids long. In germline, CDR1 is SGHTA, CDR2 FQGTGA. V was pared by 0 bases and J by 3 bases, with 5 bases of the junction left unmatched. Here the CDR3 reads CASSLTPRDRGYNEQFF. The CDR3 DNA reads TGTGCCAGCAGCTTAACACCCCGGGACAGGGGCTACAATGAGCAGTTCTTC.

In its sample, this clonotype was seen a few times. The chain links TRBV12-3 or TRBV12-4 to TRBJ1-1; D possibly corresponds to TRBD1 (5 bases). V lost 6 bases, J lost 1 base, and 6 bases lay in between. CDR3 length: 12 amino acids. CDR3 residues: CASRRGNTEAFF. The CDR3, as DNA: TGTGCCAGCAGAAGGGGGAACACTGAAGCTTTCTTT.

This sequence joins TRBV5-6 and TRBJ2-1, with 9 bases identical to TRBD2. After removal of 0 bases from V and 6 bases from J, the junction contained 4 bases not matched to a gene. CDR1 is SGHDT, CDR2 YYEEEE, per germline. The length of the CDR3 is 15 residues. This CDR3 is CASSLGLAGINEQFF. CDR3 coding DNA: TGTGCCAGCAGCTTGGGGCTAGCGGGAATCAATGAGCAGTTCTTC.

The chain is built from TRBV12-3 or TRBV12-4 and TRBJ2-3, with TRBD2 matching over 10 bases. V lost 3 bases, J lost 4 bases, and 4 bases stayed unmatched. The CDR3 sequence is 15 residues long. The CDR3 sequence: CASSLSSGGADTQYF. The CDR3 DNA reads TGTGCCAGCAGTTTGAGCAGCGGGGGGGCAGATACGCAGTATTTT.

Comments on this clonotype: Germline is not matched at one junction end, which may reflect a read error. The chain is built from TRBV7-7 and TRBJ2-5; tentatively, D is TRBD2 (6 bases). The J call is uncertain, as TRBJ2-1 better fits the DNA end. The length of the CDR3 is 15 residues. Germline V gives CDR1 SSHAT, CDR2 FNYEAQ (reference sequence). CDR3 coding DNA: TGTGCTAGCAGCTTATTTCTAGGAGGGAACAATGAGCAGTTCTTC. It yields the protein CASSLFLGGNNEQFF.

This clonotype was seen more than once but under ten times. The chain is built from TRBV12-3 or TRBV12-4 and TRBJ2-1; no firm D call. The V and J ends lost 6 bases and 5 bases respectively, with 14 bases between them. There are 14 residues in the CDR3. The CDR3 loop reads CASRPPWSDNEQFF. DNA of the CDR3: TGTGCCAGCAGGCCCCCTTGGTCTGACAATGAGCAGTTCTTC.

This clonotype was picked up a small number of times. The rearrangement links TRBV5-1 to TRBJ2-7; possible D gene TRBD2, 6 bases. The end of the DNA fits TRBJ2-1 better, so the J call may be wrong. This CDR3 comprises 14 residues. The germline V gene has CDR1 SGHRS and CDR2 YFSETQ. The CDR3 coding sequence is TGCGCCAGCAGCCCGAATATTCTAGGCGGGGCTCAGTTCTTC. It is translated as CASSPNILGGAQFF.

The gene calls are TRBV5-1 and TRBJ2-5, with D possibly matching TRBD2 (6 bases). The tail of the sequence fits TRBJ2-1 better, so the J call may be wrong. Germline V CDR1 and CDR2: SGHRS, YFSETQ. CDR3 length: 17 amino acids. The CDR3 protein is CASSWAVSGVSYNEQFF. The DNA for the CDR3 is TGCGCCAGCAGCTGGGCTGTTAGCGGTGTTTCCTACAATGAGCAGTTCTTC.